This T cell receptor beta chain was identified during a study of T cells in pancreatic ductal adenocarcinoma. The CDR3 is 15 amino acids. V lost 5 bases, J lost 5 bases, and 8 bases stayed unmatched. Germline V gene lookup returns CDR1 MDHEN and CDR2 SYDVKM. TCRdb's copy holds only in-frame clones and misses some; the assay was immunoSEQ multiplex PCR. In the table there are more than 85,000 clones, 90% to 95% of which are singletons. No neoadjuvant therapy was given to the selected pancreatic ductal adenocarcinoma patients before their surgery. The sequence came from a human donor with pancreatic ductal adenocarcinoma. V gene TRBV28 combines with J gene TRBJ2-7; 11 nucleotides match TRBD2. Sequencing used PBMCs. Here the CDR3 DNA reads TGTGCCAGCAGTACATTAGCGGGAGGGCCCCACGAGCAGTACTTC. This gives the protein CASSTLAGGPHEQYF.